This is a list of T cell receptor beta chains from one sample in a study of blood T cells in healthy people across ages. Using its own MiXCR run on the 5' RACE reads, TCRdb lists one record per CDR3 protein. The repertoire holds hundreds of thousands of distinct CDR3 sequences, with roughly two fifths as singletons. The specimen was blood. The receptors here all came from a woman aged 55-75 years in good health. Each CDR3 is given with its conserved first and last residue. Fields, in order: D gene, V gene, clone size, J gene, CDR3 DNA, CDR3 protein. The D gene is left open where the match is weak. The listing skips clone size in some rows; elsewhere it reads once, few, many or a size class.

D gene: TRBD2
V gene: TRBV12-3/TRBV12-4
clone size: .
J gene: TRBJ2-7
CDR3 DNA: TGTGCCAGCAGCCTAAACGGGGGGAACTCCTACGAGCAGTACTTC
CDR3 protein: CASSLNGGNSYEQYF

D gene: .
V gene: TRBV15
clone size: .
J gene: TRBJ2-5
CDR3 DNA: TGTGCCACCAGCAGAGACCTCGACCAAGAGACCCAGTACTTC
CDR3 protein: CATSRDLDQETQYF

D gene: .
V gene: TRBV28
clone size: many
J gene: TRBJ2-7
CDR3 DNA: TGTGCCAGCAGGCGCCTGACTGGGCACGAGCAGTACTTC
CDR3 protein: CASRRLTGHEQYF

D gene: TRBD2
V gene: TRBV7-6
clone size: .
J gene: TRBJ2-1
CDR3 DNA: TGTGCCAGCAGCTTATTGACCGCGACTAGCGGGGGCTACAAGGAGCAGTTCTTC
CDR3 protein: CASSLLTATSGGYKEQFF

D gene: .
V gene: TRBV28
clone size: .
J gene: TRBJ1-5
CDR3 DNA: TGTGCAACGTGCGGGGGACTAAGTGGCAATCAGCCCCAGCATTTT
CDR3 protein: CATCGGLSGNQPQHF

D gene: TRBD2
V gene: TRBV20-1
clone size: .
J gene: TRBJ2-2
CDR3 DNA: TGCAGTGCGAGGACTAGCGGGGGGGGTAACACCGGGGAGCTGTTTTTT
CDR3 protein: CSARTSGGGNTGELFF

D gene: .
V gene: TRBV7-2
clone size: many
J gene: TRBJ2-3
CDR3 DNA: TGTGCCAGCAGCTCCTACACAGATACGCAGTATTTT
CDR3 protein: CASSSYTDTQYF

D gene: .
V gene: TRBV24-1
clone size: .
J gene: TRBJ2-7
CDR3 DNA: TGTGCCACCGACCGGGGACCGATCGAGGGACGTAGCTCCTACGAGCAGTACTTC
CDR3 protein: CATDRGPIEGRSSYEQYF

D gene: TRBD1
V gene: TRBV29-1
clone size: .
J gene: TRBJ1-1
CDR3 DNA: TGCAGCGTCGAAAGGACAGGGCCGAGGAACACTGAAGCTTTCTTT
CDR3 protein: CSVERTGPRNTEAFF

D gene: TRBD2
V gene: TRBV12-3/TRBV12-4
clone size: .
J gene: TRBJ2-5
CDR3 DNA: TGTGCCAGCAGTTCCGGACTAGTACAAGAGACCCAGTACTTC
CDR3 protein: CASSSGLVQETQYF

D gene: .
V gene: TRBV13
clone size: few
J gene: TRBJ2-7
CDR3 DNA: TGTGCCAGCAGCTCCTGGGGGACCAGCCACGAGCAGTACTTC
CDR3 protein: CASSSWGTSHEQYF

D gene: TRBD1
V gene: TRBV6-1
clone size: .
J gene: TRBJ2-4
CDR3 DNA: TGTGCCAGCAGTGCAGGGGGCGTAGGAACAAAAAACATTCAGTACTTC
CDR3 protein: CASSAGGVGTKNIQYF

D gene: .
V gene: TRBV30
clone size: few
J gene: TRBJ1-4
CDR3 DNA: TGTGCCTGGAGTATTGCTGGTGAAAAACTGTTTTTT
CDR3 protein: CAWSIAGEKLFF

D gene: .
V gene: TRBV25-1
clone size: .
J gene: TRBJ2-3
CDR3 DNA: TGTGCCAGCAGTGATGTGGGGATTGGCACAGATACGCAGTATTTT
CDR3 protein: CASSDVGIGTDTQYF

D gene: .
V gene: TRBV7-9
clone size: .
J gene: TRBJ2-3
CDR3 DNA: TGTGCCAGCAGCTTCGGGGTTTCTCTGGCAGATACGCAGTATTTT
CDR3 protein: CASSFGVSLADTQYF

D gene: .
V gene: TRBV29-1
clone size: .
J gene: TRBJ2-3
CDR3 DNA: TGCAGCGTTGAAGGGGCTGATGGCCTAAGAAAGACGCAGTATTTT
CDR3 protein: CSVEGADGLRKTQYF

D gene: TRBD1
V gene: TRBV20-1
clone size: few
J gene: TRBJ1-2
CDR3 DNA: TGCAGTGCCCACCCGGGACAGGGAAAAGATGGCTACACCTTC
CDR3 protein: CSAHPGQGKDGYTF

D gene: .
V gene: TRBV29-1
clone size: .
J gene: TRBJ2-3
CDR3 DNA: TGCAGCGTTGTAGGGAGCACAGATACGCAGTATTTT
CDR3 protein: CSVVGSTDTQYF

D gene: .
V gene: TRBV27
clone size: few
J gene: TRBJ1-2
CDR3 DNA: TGTGCCAGCAGTTTATTGGGGAAATCGAACGTGGGCTACACCTTC
CDR3 protein: CASSLLGKSNVGYTF

D gene: TRBD2
V gene: TRBV4-2
clone size: .
J gene: TRBJ2-3
CDR3 DNA: TGTGCCAGCAGCCCTCTTAGCGGGGGGGCGGCTAGAGATACGCAGTATTTT
CDR3 protein: CASSPLSGGAARDTQYF

D gene: .
V gene: TRBV29-1
clone size: .
J gene: TRBJ1-1
CDR3 DNA: TGCAGCGGATGGAACACTGAAGCTTTCTTT
CDR3 protein: CSGWNTEAFF

D gene: TRBD2
V gene: TRBV7-2
clone size: few
J gene: TRBJ2-7
CDR3 DNA: TGTGCCAGCGCGTCGGAGACTAGCGGAATGACTCTCTCCTACGAGCAGTACTTC
CDR3 protein: CASASETSGMTLSYEQYF

D gene: .
V gene: TRBV20-1
clone size: .
J gene: TRBJ1-2
CDR3 DNA: TGCAGTGCTAGTGAGGACGGGGCTAACTATGGCTACACCTTC
CDR3 protein: CSASEDGANYGYTF

D gene: .
V gene: TRBV6-2/TRBV6-3
clone size: few
J gene: TRBJ2-3
CDR3 DNA: TGTGCCAGCAGTTGGGTCAGGCCAGCCACAGATACGCAGTATTTT
CDR3 protein: CASSWVRPATDTQYF

D gene: TRBD2
V gene: TRBV20-1
clone size: .
J gene: TRBJ2-3
CDR3 DNA: TGCAGTGCTAGAGCTAGCGGGTCTAGCACAGATACGCAGTATTTT
CDR3 protein: CSARASGSSTDTQYF

D gene: TRBD1
V gene: TRBV10-3
clone size: many
J gene: TRBJ1-2
CDR3 DNA: TGTGCCATCAGTGAGGGGACAGGACATGGCTACACCTTC
CDR3 protein: CAISEGTGHGYTF

D gene: .
V gene: TRBV18
clone size: few
J gene: TRBJ1-6
CDR3 DNA: TGTGCCAGCTCACCGACAGGAGGTTCCTATAATTCACCCCTCCACTTT
CDR3 protein: CASSPTGGSYNSPLHF

D gene: TRBD1
V gene: TRBV29-1
clone size: .
J gene: TRBJ1-1
CDR3 DNA: TGCAGCGTTGGGGCCAGGGGGATGAACACTGAAGCTTTCTTT
CDR3 protein: CSVGARGMNTEAFF

D gene: TRBD1
V gene: TRBV7-2
clone size: few
J gene: TRBJ2-7
CDR3 DNA: TGTGCCAGCAGCTTTGACAGGGGAGTCGACGAGCAGTACTTC
CDR3 protein: CASSFDRGVDEQYF

D gene: TRBD2
V gene: TRBV3-1
clone size: .
J gene: TRBJ2-1
CDR3 DNA: TGTGCCAGCAGCCACCCCTCTAGCGGGAGGGCAAACAATGAGCAGTTCTTC
CDR3 protein: CASSHPSSGRANNEQFF

D gene: TRBD1
V gene: TRBV10-3
clone size: few
J gene: TRBJ2-1
CDR3 DNA: TGTGCCATCAGAGGGGACAGGGATTATGAGCAGTTCTTC
CDR3 protein: CAIRGDRDYEQFF

D gene: TRBD2
V gene: TRBV12-5
clone size: .
J gene: TRBJ2-7
CDR3 DNA: TGTGCTAGTGCCCCGGGGGGGTACAATGAGCAGTACTTC
CDR3 protein: CASAPGGYNEQYF

D gene: .
V gene: TRBV27
clone size: few
J gene: TRBJ2-7
CDR3 DNA: TGTGCCAGCAGTTTAAGTTCTGTCGGCAGCTCCTACGAGCAGTACTTC
CDR3 protein: CASSLSSVGSSYEQYF

D gene: TRBD1
V gene: TRBV6-1
clone size: few
J gene: TRBJ1-6
CDR3 DNA: TGTGCCAGCAGGGACAGGCAAGGGGGAAATTCACCCCTCCACTTT
CDR3 protein: CASRDRQGGNSPLHF

D gene: .
V gene: TRBV15
clone size: .
J gene: TRBJ1-2
CDR3 DNA: TGTGCCACCAGCAGAGAAGCCTCCGACAGGTGGGGCGCCTATGGCTACACCTTC
CDR3 protein: CATSREASDRWGAYGYTF

D gene: .
V gene: TRBV6-2/TRBV6-3
clone size: .
J gene: TRBJ1-2
CDR3 DNA: TGTGCCAGCAGTGTGACAGGCTCTGACTATGGCTACACCTTC
CDR3 protein: CASSVTGSDYGYTF

D gene: TRBD2
V gene: TRBV9
clone size: .
J gene: TRBJ2-3
CDR3 DNA: TGTGCCAGCAGCGTAGAATCGGCGGGAGGTGCCACAGATACGCAGTATTTT
CDR3 protein: CASSVESAGGATDTQYF

D gene: TRBD1
V gene: TRBV7-2
clone size: few
J gene: TRBJ1-2
CDR3 DNA: TGTGCCAGCAGCTTTCCCCGACAGGGGAGAGACTATGGCTACACCTTC
CDR3 protein: CASSFPRQGRDYGYTF

D gene: TRBD1
V gene: TRBV10-3
clone size: .
J gene: TRBJ1-5
CDR3 DNA: TGTGCCACCGGGACAGGGGATAGCAATCAGCCCCGGCATTTT
CDR3 protein: CATGTGDSNQPRHF

D gene: TRBD1
V gene: TRBV10-3
clone size: once
J gene: TRBJ2-3
CDR3 DNA: TGTGCCATCAGTGAGTCGTGGGACAGGCCAGCTACGCAGTATTTT
CDR3 protein: CAISESWDRPATQYF

D gene: TRBD2
V gene: TRBV9
clone size: few
J gene: TRBJ2-3
CDR3 DNA: TGTGCCAGCAGCGGGGGGGGGTATACAGATACGCAGTATTTT
CDR3 protein: CASSGGGYTDTQYF

D gene: .
V gene: TRBV7-9
clone size: many
J gene: TRBJ1-2
CDR3 DNA: TGTGCCAGCAGCATAAAGGACTATGGCTACACCTTC
CDR3 protein: CASSIKDYGYTF

D gene: .
V gene: TRBV7-3
clone size: .
J gene: TRBJ2-1
CDR3 DNA: TGTGCCAGCAGCTCCTCTGGGACGAGAGCCAATGAGCAGTTCTTC
CDR3 protein: CASSSSGTRANEQFF

D gene: .
V gene: TRBV18
clone size: .
J gene: TRBJ1-3
CDR3 DNA: TGTGCCAGCTCACCACCGTCAGAGCACACCATATATTTT
CDR3 protein: CASSPPSEHTIYF

D gene: .
V gene: TRBV25-1
clone size: few
J gene: TRBJ2-3
CDR3 DNA: TGTGCCAGCAGTGACGGGGCCTCTAGCACAGATACGCAGTATTTT
CDR3 protein: CASSDGASSTDTQYF

D gene: .
V gene: TRBV4-2
clone size: many
J gene: TRBJ2-1
CDR3 DNA: TGTGCCAGCAGCCAAGGGAAGGGGACCGACAATGAGCAGTTCTTC
CDR3 protein: CASSQGKGTDNEQFF

D gene: .
V gene: TRBV20-1
clone size: .
J gene: TRBJ1-2
CDR3 DNA: TGCAGTGCCCTAGGGGTTGAGGGTCTTGGTGGCTACACCTTC
CDR3 protein: CSALGVEGLGGYTF

D gene: TRBD2
V gene: TRBV27
clone size: .
J gene: TRBJ2-5
CDR3 DNA: TGTGCCAGCAGGGTTAGCGGGAGTGACTTTTACAATGAGCAGTACTTC
CDR3 protein: CASRVSGSDFYNEQYF

D gene: .
V gene: TRBV7-9
clone size: few
J gene: TRBJ2-5
CDR3 DNA: TGTGCCAGCAGGAGAGGGTTCCAAGAGACCCAGTACTTC
CDR3 protein: CASRRGFQETQYF